This T cell receptor beta chain was recorded in a study of cytomegalovirus exposure and HLA in healthy donors. General study findings and limits: CMV serostatus stood as the only immune exposure information on hand. There were some public TCRs occurring in many donors, but most TCR sequences were rare.

This clone was detected a few times. Its specificity is unknown. Both 60 Vbeta primers and 13 Jbeta primers went into the PCR. TCRdb's copy holds only in-frame clones and misses some; the assay was immunoSEQ multiplex PCR. The profile shows roughly 150,000 clones, roughly 74% of them singletons. Germline V gene data show CDR1 as ENHRY and CDR2 as SYGVKD. The CDR3 consists of 13 residues. V was cut by 6 bases and J by 10 bases, with 16 bases left in between. Sequenced sample: PBMCs. The source is a man between 18 and 35 years old in good health and CMV-seropositive. The chain carries TRBV10-3 and TRBJ2-1; D not resolved. CDR3 DNA sequence: TGTGCCATCAGGACCCCCCAAGTGAGGGAGCAGTTCTTC. It yields the protein CAIRTPQVREQFF.